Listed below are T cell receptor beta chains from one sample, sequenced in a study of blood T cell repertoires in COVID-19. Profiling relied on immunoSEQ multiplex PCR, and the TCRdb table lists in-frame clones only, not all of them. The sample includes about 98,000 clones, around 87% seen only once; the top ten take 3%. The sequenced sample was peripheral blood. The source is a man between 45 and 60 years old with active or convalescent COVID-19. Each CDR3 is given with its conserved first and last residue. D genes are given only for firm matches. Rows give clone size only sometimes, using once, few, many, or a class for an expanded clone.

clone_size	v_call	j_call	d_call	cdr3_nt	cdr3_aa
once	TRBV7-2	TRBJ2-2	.	TGTGCCAGCAGCTTGCAGGGAAACACCGGGGAGCTGTTTTTT	CASSLQGNTGELFF
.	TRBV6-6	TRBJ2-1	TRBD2	TGTGCCAGCAGCTTGCGGGGGGGCTCAAATGATGAGCAGTTCTTC	CASSLRGGSNDEQFF
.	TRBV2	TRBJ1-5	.	TGTGCCAGCAGTGAATTGTCAGGGAATCAGCCCCAGCATTTT	CASSELSGNQPQHF
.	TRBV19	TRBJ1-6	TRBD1	TGTGCCAGTAGTAGCCACAGGGGGCTTAGGGATTCACCCCTCCACTTT	CASSSHRGLRDSPLHF
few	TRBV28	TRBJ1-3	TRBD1	TGTGCCAGCAGTTCTGGGACAGTCTCTGGAAACACCATATATTTT	CASSSGTVSGNTIYF
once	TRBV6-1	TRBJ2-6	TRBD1	TGTGCCAGCAGTGAAAGCCAGGGGGCCGGTGGGGCCAACGTCCTGACTTTC	CASSESQGAGGANVLTF
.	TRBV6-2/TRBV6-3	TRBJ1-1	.	TGTGCCAGCAGTTCTCGACCGGGTGAAGCTTTCTTT	CASSSRPGEAFF
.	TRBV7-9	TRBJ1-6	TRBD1	TGTGCCAGCAGCTTTCCCTCACAGGGGATGCAGAACTCACCCCTCCACTTT	CASSFPSQGMQNSPLHF
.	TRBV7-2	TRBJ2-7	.	TGTGCCAGCAGCCTAGGACGGGTAAGGGAGCAGTACTTC	CASSLGRVREQYF
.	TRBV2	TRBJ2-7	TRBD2	TGTGCCAGCAGTGGATCTAGCGGGGTACTTTCGGGGGAGCAGTACTTC	CASSGSSGVLSGEQYF
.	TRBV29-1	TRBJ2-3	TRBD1	TGCAGCGCTGTTGGACAGGTGGATACGCAGTATTTT	CSAVGQVDTQYF
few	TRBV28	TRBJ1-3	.	TGTGCCAGCAGTTTTCAGGCTATCTCTGGAAACACCATATATTTT	CASSFQAISGNTIYF
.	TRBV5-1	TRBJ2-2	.	TGCGCCAGCAGGGAGGGAGGTACGAACACCGGGGAGCTGTTTTTT	CASREGGTNTGELFF
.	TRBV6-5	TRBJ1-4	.	TGTGCCAGCAGTTACGGAGGAGGGGCTAATGAAAAACTGTTTTTT	CASSYGGGANEKLFF
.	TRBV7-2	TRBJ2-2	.	TGTGCCAGCAGCTTCTTCACCGGGGAGCTGTTTTTT	CASSFFTGELFF
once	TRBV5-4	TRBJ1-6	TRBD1	TGTGCCAGCAGCCCCGCCGGGGGACAGGGGGTGGAATCACCCCTCCACTTT	CASSPAGGQGVESPLHF
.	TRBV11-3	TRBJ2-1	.	TGTGCCAGCAGCTCTCTGGCGGGGACCCTGGACCTAAATGAGCAGTTCTTC	CASSSLAGTLDLNEQFF